The clone carrying this T cell receptor (beta chain) has a handful of counts. The antigen is undetermined. This specimen comes from a study of cytomegalovirus exposure and HLA in healthy donors. Broader study findings: Follow-up analysis seemed to connect common viral pathogens with several of the most significant clusters identified.

PCR used 60 Vbeta primers and 13 Jbeta primers. Assay used: immunoSEQ multiplex PCR; TCRdb lists only in-frame clones, some missing. This table holds 100,000 to 150,000 clones, roughly two thirds found once. Material: PBMCs. This receptor was obtained from a man between 25 and 39 years old in good health and CMV-seropositive.

This CDR3 reads CASSIGYGQSYEQYF. CDR3 nucleotide sequence: TGTGCCAGTAGTATAGGTTACGGACAGTCCTACGAGCAGTACTTC. The V call is TRBV19, the J call TRBJ2-7; tentatively, D is TRBD1 (6 bases). The V end lost 1 base, the J end lost 1 base, and 11 bases lay between the germline ends. Germline CDR1 is LNHDA and CDR2 is SQIVND (reference sequence). The CDR3 runs to 15 residues.